What follows are 6 T cell receptor beta chains derived from one specimen sequenced in a study of blood T cell repertoires in COVID-19. Measured with immunoSEQ multiplex PCR; TCRdb has only the in-frame clones, and not every one. The sample includes around 180,000 clones, around 79% seen only once; the top ten take around a sixth. Sequenced sample: peripheral blood. Receptors were obtained from a man between 60 and 70 years old with active or convalescent COVID-19.

This clone was detected only once. CDR3 DNA sequence: TGTGCCAGCAGACCCCCGGGAGGAGGAACTGGAAACACCATATATTTT. Translated: CASRPPGGGTGNTIYF. The J gene is TRBJ1-3, the V gene TRBV28; no clear D. The V end was cut by 6 bases, the J end by 2 bases, with 17 bases between. This CDR3 spans 16 amino acids. CDR1 and CDR2 (germline): MDHEN, SYDVKM.

The chain is built from TRBV10-3 and TRBJ2-2, with 10 positions matching TRBD1. Germline lookup yields CDR1 ENHRY and CDR2 SYGVKD. V lost 8 bases, J lost 7 bases, and 7 bases stayed unmatched. There are 14 residues in the CDR3. For the CDR3, the DNA is TGTGCCATCGGGACAGGGGATATGAACGGGGAGCTGTTTTTT. It is translated as CAIGTGDMNGELFF.

The V and J genes are TRBV4-3 and TRBJ2-2; 8 nucleotides align to TRBD1. V gave up 0 bases and J gave up 4 bases; unmatched junction bases: 10. Germline CDR1 LGHNA, CDR2 YSLEER. The CDR3 extends over 18 amino acids. Written as DNA, the CDR3 is TGCGCCAGCAGCCAAGACCCCCCTCAGGGGGCTATCACCGGGGAGCTGTTTTTT. Translation: CASSQDPPQGAITGELFF.

This clone appeared a single time. The chain links TRBV6-6 to TRBJ2-7, with TRBD1 matching 12 bases. CDR3 length equals 15 residues. The germline V gene encodes CDR1 MNHNY and CDR2 SVGAGI (reference sequence). The V segment lost 4 bases and the J segment 7 bases; nucleotides outside the gene matches: 8. The CDR3 region is CASSSSGQGAREQYF. CDR3 in DNA: TGTGCCAGCAGTTCCTCGGGACAGGGGGCGCGGGAGCAGTACTTC.

The chain combines TRBV5-1 with TRBJ2-7; 12 bases are shared with TRBD2. Germline values: CDR1 SGHRS, CDR2 YFSETQ. J was trimmed by 3 bases and V by 3 bases; bases with no gene match: 1. There are 14 residues in the CDR3. The CDR3 region has the DNA TGCGCCAGCAGCTCGGGACTAGCGGGCTACGAGCAGTACTTC. This sequence encodes CASSSGLAGYEQYF. Complete variable domain (other parts from reference TRBV5-1 and TRBJ2-7): KAGVTQTPRYLIKTRGQQVTLSCSPISGHRSVSWYQQTPGQGLQFLFEYFSETQRNKGNFPGRFSGRQFSNSRSEMNVSTLELGDSALYLCASSSGLAGYEQYFGPGTRLTVT.

This clone was counted once. The chain couples TRBV28 to TRBJ2-1, with D hard to call. The CDR3 totals 14 residues. Germline assignment: CDR1 MDHEN and CDR2 SYDVKM. V lost 2 bases, J lost 1 base, and 6 bases lay in between. The DNA for the CDR3 is TGTGCCAGCAGTTTACCAGGTTCCTACAATGAGCAGTTCTTC. Translation: CASSLPGSYNEQFF. Using reference TRBV28 and TRBJ2-1 for the parts outside the CDR3, the full variable domain is DVKVTQSSRYLVKRTGEKVFLECVQDMDHENMFWYRQDPGLGLRLIYFSYDVKMKEKGDIPEGYSVSREKKERFSLILESASTNQTSMYLCASSLPGSYNEQFFGPGTRLTVL.